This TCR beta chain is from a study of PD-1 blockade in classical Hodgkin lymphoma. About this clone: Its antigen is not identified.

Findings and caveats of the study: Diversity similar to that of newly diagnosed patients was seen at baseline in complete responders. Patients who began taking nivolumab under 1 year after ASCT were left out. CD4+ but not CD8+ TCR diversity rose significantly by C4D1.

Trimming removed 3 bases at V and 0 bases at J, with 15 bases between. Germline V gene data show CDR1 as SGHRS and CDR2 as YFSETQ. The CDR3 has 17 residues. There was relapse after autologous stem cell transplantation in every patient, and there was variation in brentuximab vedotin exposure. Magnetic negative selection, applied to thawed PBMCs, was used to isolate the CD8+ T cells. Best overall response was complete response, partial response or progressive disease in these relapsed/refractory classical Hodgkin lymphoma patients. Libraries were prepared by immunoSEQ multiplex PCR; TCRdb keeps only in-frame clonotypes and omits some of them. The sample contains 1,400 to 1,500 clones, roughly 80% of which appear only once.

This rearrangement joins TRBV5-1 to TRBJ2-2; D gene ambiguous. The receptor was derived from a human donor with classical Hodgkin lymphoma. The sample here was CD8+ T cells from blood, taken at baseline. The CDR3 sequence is CASSSLVVGSNTGELFF. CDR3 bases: TGCGCCAGCAGCTCTCTAGTCGTCGGGTCGAACACCGGGGAGCTGTTTTTT. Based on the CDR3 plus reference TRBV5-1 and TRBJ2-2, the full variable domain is KAGVTQTPRYLIKTRGQQVTLSCSPISGHRSVSWYQQTPGQGLQFLFEYFSETQRNKGNFPGRFSGRQFSNSRSEMNVSTLELGDSALYLCASSSLVVGSNTGELFFGEGSRLTVL.